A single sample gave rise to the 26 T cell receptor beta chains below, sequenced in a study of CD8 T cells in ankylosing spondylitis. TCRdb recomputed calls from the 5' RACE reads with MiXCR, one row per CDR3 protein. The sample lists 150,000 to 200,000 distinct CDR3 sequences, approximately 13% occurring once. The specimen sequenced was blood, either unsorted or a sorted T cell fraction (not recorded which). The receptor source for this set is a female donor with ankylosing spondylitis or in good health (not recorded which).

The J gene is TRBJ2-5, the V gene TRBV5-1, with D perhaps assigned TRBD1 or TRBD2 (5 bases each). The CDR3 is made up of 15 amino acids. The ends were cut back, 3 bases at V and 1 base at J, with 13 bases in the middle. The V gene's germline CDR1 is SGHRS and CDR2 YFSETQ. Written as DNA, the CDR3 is TGCGCCAGCAGCTCAAAGGGGACGCCCCAAGAGACCCAGTACTTC. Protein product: CASSSKGTPQETQYF.

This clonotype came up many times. CDR3 coding DNA: TGCAGTGCTAGAGCAGGGAACTATAATTCACCCCTCCACTTT. This sequence encodes CSARAGNYNSPLHF. The chain links TRBV20-1 to TRBJ1-6; D possibly corresponds to TRBD1 (5 bases). This CDR3 contains 14 residues. V was clipped by 1 base and J by 3 bases, with 7 bases between them. Germline values: CDR1 DFQATT, CDR2 SNEGSKA (reference sequence).

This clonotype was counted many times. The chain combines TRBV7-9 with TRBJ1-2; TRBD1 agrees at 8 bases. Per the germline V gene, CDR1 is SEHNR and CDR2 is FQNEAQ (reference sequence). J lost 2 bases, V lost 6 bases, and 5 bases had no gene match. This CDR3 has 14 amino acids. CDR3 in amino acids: CASSSTGANYGYTF. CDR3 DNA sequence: TGTGCCAGCAGTTCGACAGGGGCGAACTATGGCTACACCTTC. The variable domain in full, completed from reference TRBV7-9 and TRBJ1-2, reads DTGVSQNPRHKITKRGQNVTFRCDPISEHNRLYWYRQTLGQGPEFLTYFQNEAQLEKSRLLSDRFSAERPKGSFSTLEIQRTEQGDSAMYLCASSSTGANYGYTFGSGTRLTVV.

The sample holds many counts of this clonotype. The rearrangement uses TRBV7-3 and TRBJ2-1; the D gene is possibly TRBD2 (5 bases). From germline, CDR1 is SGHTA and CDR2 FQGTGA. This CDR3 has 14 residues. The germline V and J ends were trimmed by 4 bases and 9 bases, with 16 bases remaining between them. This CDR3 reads CASSYVGREGEQFF. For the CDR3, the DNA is TGTGCCAGCAGCTACGTGGGTAGAGAGGGTGAGCAGTTCTTC.

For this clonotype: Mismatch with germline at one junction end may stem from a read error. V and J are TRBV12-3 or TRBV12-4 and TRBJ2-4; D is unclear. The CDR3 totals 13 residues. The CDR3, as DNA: TGTGCCAACAGTCCCCTAGTCAAAAACATTCAGTACTTC. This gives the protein CANSPLVKNIQYF.

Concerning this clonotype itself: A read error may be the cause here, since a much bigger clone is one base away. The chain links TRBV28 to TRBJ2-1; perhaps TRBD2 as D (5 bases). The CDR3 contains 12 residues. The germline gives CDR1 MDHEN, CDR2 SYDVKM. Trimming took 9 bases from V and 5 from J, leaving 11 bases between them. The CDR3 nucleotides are TGTGCCAGGGGGAGCGGTGACAATGAGCAGTTCTTC. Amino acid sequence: CARGSGDNEQFF.

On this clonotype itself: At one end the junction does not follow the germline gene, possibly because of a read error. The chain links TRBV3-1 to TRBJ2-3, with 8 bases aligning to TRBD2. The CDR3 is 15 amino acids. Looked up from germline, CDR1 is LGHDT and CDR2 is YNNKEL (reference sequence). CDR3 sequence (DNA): TGTGCCAGCTGCCAAGTAGCGGGGACCTCAGATACGCAGTATTTT. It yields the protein CASCQVAGTSDTQYF.

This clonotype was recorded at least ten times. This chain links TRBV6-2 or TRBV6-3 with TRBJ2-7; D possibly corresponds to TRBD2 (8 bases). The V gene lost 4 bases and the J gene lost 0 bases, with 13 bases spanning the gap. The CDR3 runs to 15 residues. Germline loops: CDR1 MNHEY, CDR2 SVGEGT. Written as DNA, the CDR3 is TGTGCCAGCAGTTGGGACAGCGGGAGCTCCTACGAGCAGTACTTC. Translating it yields CASSWDSGSSYEQYF.

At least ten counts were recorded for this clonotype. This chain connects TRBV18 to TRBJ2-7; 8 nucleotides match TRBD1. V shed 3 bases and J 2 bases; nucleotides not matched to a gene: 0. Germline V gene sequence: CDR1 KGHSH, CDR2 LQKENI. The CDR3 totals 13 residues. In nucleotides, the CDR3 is TGTGCCAGCTCACCGACAGGGGCCTACGAGCAGTACTTC. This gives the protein CASSPTGAYEQYF.

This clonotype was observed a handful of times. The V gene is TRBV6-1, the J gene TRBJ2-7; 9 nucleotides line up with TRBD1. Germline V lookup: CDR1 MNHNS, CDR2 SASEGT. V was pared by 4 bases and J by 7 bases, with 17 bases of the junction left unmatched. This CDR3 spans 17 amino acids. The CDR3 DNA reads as TGTGCCAGCAGTGTGAGCGTACCGGGACAGGGACCAAGGGAGCAGTACTTC. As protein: CASSVSVPGQGPREQYF.

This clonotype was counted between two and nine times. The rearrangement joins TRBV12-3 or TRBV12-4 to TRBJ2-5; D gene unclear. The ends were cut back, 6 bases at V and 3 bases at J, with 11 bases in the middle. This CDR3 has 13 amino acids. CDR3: CASSIIFEETQYF. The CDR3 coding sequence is TGTGCCAGCAGCATAATATTTGAAGAGACCCAGTACTTC.

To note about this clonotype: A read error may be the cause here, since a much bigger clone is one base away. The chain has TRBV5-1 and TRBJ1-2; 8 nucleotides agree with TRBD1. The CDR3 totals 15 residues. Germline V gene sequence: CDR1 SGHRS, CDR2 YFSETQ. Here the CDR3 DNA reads TGCGCCAGCAGGCCGGGACAGGCGTCTAACTATGGCTACGCCTTC. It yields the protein CASRPGQASNYGYAF.

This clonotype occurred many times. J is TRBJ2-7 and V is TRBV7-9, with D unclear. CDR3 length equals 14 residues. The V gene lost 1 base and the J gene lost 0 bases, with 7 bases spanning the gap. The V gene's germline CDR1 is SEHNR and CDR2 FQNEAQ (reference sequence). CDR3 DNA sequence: TGTGCCAGCAGCTTAGGGGCCTACTCCTACGAGCAGTACTTC. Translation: CASSLGAYSYEQYF. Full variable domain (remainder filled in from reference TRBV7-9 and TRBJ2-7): DTGVSQNPRHKITKRGQNVTFRCDPISEHNRLYWYRQTLGQGPEFLTYFQNEAQLEKSRLLSDRFSAERPKGSFSTLEIQRTEQGDSAMYLCASSLGAYSYEQYFGPGTRLTVT.

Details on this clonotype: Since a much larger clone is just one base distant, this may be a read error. In DNA form, the CDR3 reads TGCGTCAGCAGCCAAGGACTAGCGGGCACAGATACGCAGTATTTT. This gives the protein CVSSQGLAGTDTQYF. The rearrangement uses TRBV4-3 and TRBJ2-3; 10 nucleotides match TRBD2. The CDR3 runs to 15 residues. The germline V gene encodes CDR1 LGHNA and CDR2 YSLEER.

CDR3 residues: CASRGDRQQFF. CDR3 nucleotides: TGTGCCAGCAGGGGAGACAGACAGCAGTTCTTC. This chain links TRBV6-2 or TRBV6-3 with TRBJ2-1; D is perhaps TRBD1 or TRBD2 (5 bases each). The CDR3 is made up of 11 amino acids. Germline lookup yields CDR1 MNHEY and CDR2 SVGEGT. Trimming took 6 bases from V and 11 from J, leaving 11 bases between them.

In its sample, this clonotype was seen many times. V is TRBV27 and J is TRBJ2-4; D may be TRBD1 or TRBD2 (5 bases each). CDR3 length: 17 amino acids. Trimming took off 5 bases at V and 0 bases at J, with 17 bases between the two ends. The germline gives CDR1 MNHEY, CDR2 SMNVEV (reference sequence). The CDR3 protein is CASSVYGTGLAKNIQYF. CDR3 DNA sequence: TGTGCCAGCAGTGTCTACGGGACGGGGCTAGCCAAAAACATTCAGTACTTC.

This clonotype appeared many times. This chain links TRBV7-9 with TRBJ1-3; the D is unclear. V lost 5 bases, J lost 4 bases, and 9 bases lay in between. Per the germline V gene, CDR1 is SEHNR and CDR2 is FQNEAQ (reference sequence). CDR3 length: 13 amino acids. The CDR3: CASSQREGNTIYF. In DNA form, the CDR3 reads TGTGCCAGCAGCCAGAGGGAAGGAAACACCATATATTTT.

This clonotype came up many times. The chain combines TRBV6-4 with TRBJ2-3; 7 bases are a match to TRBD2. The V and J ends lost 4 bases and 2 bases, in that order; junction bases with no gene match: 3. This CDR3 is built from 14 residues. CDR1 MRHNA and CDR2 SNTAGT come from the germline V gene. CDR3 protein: CASSGGRDTDTQYF. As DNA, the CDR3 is TGTGCCAGCAGTGGCGGGAGAGACACAGATACGCAGTATTTT.

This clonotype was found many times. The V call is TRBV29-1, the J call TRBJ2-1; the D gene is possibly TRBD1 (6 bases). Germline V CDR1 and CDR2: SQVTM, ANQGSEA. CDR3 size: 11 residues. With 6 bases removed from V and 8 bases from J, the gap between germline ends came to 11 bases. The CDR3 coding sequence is TGCAGCGTGCCCAGACAGGATGAGCAGTTCTTC. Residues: CSVPRQDEQFF.

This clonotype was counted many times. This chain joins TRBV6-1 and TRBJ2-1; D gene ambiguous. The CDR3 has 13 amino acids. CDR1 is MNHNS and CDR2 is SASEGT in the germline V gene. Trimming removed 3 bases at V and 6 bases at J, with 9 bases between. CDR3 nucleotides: TGTGCCAGCAGTGATTGGGTGGGCAATGAGCAGTTCTTC. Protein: CASSDWVGNEQFF.

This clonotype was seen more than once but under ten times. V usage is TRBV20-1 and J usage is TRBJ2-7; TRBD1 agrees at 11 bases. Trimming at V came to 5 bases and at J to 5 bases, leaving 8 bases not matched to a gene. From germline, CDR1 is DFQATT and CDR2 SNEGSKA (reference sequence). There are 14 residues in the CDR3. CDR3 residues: CSASRDRGTNEQYF. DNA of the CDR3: TGCAGTGCTTCCCGGGACAGGGGGACCAACGAGCAGTACTTC.

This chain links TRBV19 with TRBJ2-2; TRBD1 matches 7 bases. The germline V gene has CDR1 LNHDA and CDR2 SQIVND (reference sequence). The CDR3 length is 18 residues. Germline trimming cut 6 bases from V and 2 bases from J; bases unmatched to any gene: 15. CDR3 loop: CASSDRVGRWENTGELFF. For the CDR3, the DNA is TGTGCCAGTAGCGACAGGGTTGGAAGGTGGGAAAACACCGGGGAGCTGTTTTTT.

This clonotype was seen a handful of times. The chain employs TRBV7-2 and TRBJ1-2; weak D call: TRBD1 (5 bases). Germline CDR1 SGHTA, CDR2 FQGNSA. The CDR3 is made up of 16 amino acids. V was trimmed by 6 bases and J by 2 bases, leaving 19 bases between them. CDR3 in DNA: TGTGCCAGCAGGAGTAGGCTGGGGGACTCCAACTATGGCTACACCTTC. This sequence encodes CASRSRLGDSNYGYTF.

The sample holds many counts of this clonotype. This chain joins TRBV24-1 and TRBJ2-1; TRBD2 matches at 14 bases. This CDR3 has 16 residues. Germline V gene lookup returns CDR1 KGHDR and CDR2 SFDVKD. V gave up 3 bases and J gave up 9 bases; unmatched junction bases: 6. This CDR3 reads CATSDLGLAGGGEQFF. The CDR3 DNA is TGTGCCACCAGTGATCTCGGACTAGCGGGAGGTGGTGAGCAGTTCTTC.

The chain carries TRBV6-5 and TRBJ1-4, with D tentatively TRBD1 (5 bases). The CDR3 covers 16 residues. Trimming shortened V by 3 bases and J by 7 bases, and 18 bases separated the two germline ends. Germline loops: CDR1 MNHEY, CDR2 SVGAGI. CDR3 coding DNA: TGTGCCAGCAGTTATGACTTCACGGGGCAGGGTGAAAAACTGTTTTTT. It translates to CASSYDFTGQGEKLFF.

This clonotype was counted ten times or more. Here the CDR3 DNA reads TGTGCCAGCAGCTTTACTAGGGGCGAGCAGTACTTC. Protein: CASSFTRGEQYF. The chain joins TRBV7-2 to TRBJ2-7, with D perhaps TRBD1 or TRBD2 (5 bases each). This CDR3 is 12 amino acids long. Germline assignment: CDR1 SGHTA and CDR2 FQGNSA. With 3 bases removed from V and 6 bases from J, the gap between germline ends came to 9 bases.